The subject of this entry is one TCR beta chain. Assay: immunoSEQ multiplex PCR; the TCRdb copy retains only in-frame clones and omits some. The sample yields about 2.4 million clones, roughly 93% seen once. The V segment lost 4 bases and the J segment 6 bases; nucleotides outside the gene matches: 6. The CDR3 spans 16 residues. Germline CDR1 SGHTA, CDR2 FQGTGA. The data stem from a study of shared clonotypes between healthy human individuals. The sequenced sample consisted of naive CD4+ T cells from PBMCs. Subset given: CD45RA+ positively selected. This clonotype originated in a man younger than 35 in good health. Some clones in this sample may be carry-over from other donors' samples. This chain joins TRBV7-3 and TRBJ2-3; 14 bases match TRBD2. CDR3 nucleotide sequence: TGTGCCAGCAGCTCGGGGACTAGCGGGAGCATCGATACGCAGTATTTT. Its protein is CASSSGTSGSIDTQYF.